This entry lists 20 T cell receptor beta chains sequenced from one sample in a study of HIV-infected patients and healthy controls. Whole blood was used without fractionation, so all unsorted peripheral T cells were included. Reverse transcription used approximately 500 ng RNA and constant-region primers for alpha and beta. Alpha and beta chain libraries were made separately by chain-specific third strand synthesis with multiplexing indices. TCRdb ran MiXCR on the 5' RACE reads and lists one entry per CDR3 protein. The sample lists 17,000 or so distinct CDR3 sequences, around 5.5% occurring once. The sequenced sample consisted of blood. These receptors were taken from an adult in good health.

This clonotype has at least ten counts. The J gene is TRBJ1-2, the V gene TRBV7-9; 11 bases are a match to TRBD1. The V gene's germline CDR1 is SEHNR and CDR2 FQNEAQ (reference sequence). This CDR3 contains 16 residues. The V gene end was trimmed by 5 bases and the J gene end by 2 bases; junction bases not matched to a gene: 7. The CDR3 is CASSRGTGGYNYGYTF. CDR3 coding DNA: TGTGCCAGCAGCCGAGGGACAGGGGGATACAACTATGGCTACACCTTC.

The table lists this clonotype with many counts. CDR3 bases: TGTGCCAGCAGCCAAGACGGGACAGGGAAAGGTTCACCCCTCCACTTT. Translation gives CASSQDGTGKGSPLHF. The chain employs TRBV4-2 and TRBJ1-6; 9 positions match TRBD1. V trimming: 0 bases; J trimming: 9 bases; junction bases outside the gene matches: 6. The CDR3 consists of 16 residues. Germline values: CDR1 LGHNA, CDR2 YNFKEQ.

This clonotype was recorded at least ten times. The V gene is TRBV7-8, the J gene TRBJ2-3; TRBD2 matches at 14 bases. Unmatched junction bases numbered 4, after V lost 1 base and J lost 1 base. Germline V gives CDR1 SGHVS, CDR2 FQNEAQ. The CDR3 has 18 amino acids. The CDR3 loop reads CASSLVWGLAGGTDTQYF. DNA for the CDR3: TGTGCCAGCAGCTTAGTGTGGGGACTAGCGGGGGGCACAGATACGCAGTATTTT. Variable domain in full (rest from reference TRBV7-8 and TRBJ2-3): GAGVSQSPRYKVAKRGQDVALRCDPISGHVSLFWYQQALGQGPEFLTYFQNEAQLDKSGLPSDRFFAERPEGSVSTLKIQRTQQEDSAVYLCASSLVWGLAGGTDTQYFGPGTRLTVL.

The chain is built from TRBV5-1 and TRBJ1-1, with D uncertain. The CDR3 contains 14 residues. Per germline, CDR1 SGHRS and CDR2 YFSETQ. V was clipped by 2 bases and J by 5 bases, with 13 bases between them. In DNA form, the CDR3 reads TGCGCCAGCAGCTTTGCGGGCGGGAGGACTGAAGCTTTCTTT. It yields the protein CASSFAGGRTEAFF.

This clonotype was detected ten times or more. The chain has TRBV6-2 or TRBV6-3 and TRBJ1-2; 10 bases align to TRBD1. The CDR3 spans 15 residues. Per the germline V gene, CDR1 is MNHEY and CDR2 is SVGEGT. V lost 8 bases to trimming and J lost 5 bases; unmatched junction nucleotides: 11. Here the CDR3 DNA reads TGTGCCAGCTCCTATAAGGGACAGGGGATATATGGCTACACCTTC. It specifies CASSYKGQGIYGYTF.

This clonotype showed up just a few times. The chain couples TRBV19 to TRBJ2-7; the match to TRBD1 covers 7 bases. The CDR3 length is 14 residues. Losses at the gene ends were 9 bases for V and 4 bases for J; bases not matched to a gene: 12. Germline CDR1 LNHDA, CDR2 SQIVND (reference sequence). The CDR3: CASLDPDRVYEQYF. The CDR3 DNA follows: TGTGCCAGCCTCGACCCCGACAGGGTATACGAGCAGTACTTC.

This clonotype was recorded at least ten times. Sequence at one end of the junction differs from germline and may be a read error. The chain employs TRBV5-1 and TRBJ2-2; possible D gene TRBD2, 6 bases. The CDR3 sequence is 15 residues long. Germline V lookup: CDR1 SGHRS, CDR2 YFSETQ. DNA of the CDR3: TGCGCCAGCAGCTTGGTTGGAGGGAACCCCGGGGAGCTGTTTTTT. This sequence encodes CASSLVGGNPGELFF.

By share, this clonotype counts as medium-sized (0.01 to 0.1%). CDR3 sequence reads: CASSHRQGASLTPYEQYF. The CDR3 DNA sequence: TGTGCCAGCAGCCACCGACAGGGGGCTAGCTTGACCCCGTACGAGCAGTACTTC. This chain links TRBV7-2 with TRBJ2-7; 10 bases are shared with TRBD1. Germline trimming cut 5 bases from V and 4 bases from J; bases unmatched to any gene: 17. The CDR3 totals 18 residues. Germline loops: CDR1 SGHTA, CDR2 FQGNSA. The complete variable domain, with remaining parts taken from reference TRBV7-2 and TRBJ2-7, reads GAGVSQSPSNKVTEKGKDVELRCDPISGHTALYWYRQSLGQGLEFLIYFQGNSAPDKSGLPSDRFSAERTGGSVSTLTIQRTQQEDSAVYLCASSHRQGASLTPYEQYFGPGTRLTVT.

This clonotype was observed many times. The rearrangement uses TRBV6-5 and TRBJ1-2; D uncertain. The CDR3 covers 14 residues. Germline-derived CDR1 and CDR2 are MNHEY and SVGAGI. Between the trimmed V and J ends, which lost 6 bases and 8 bases, there was a span of 19 bases. CDR3 nucleotides: TGTGCCAGCAGCGGTACCAGGCTCCTTTTGGGCTACACCTTC. Amino acids: CASSGTRLLLGYTF.

This clonotype was detected ten times or more. This chain connects TRBV29-1 to TRBJ1-2; D is ambiguous. The CDR3 is 16 residues long. Trimming shortened V by 6 bases and J by 4 bases, and 24 bases separated the two germline ends. The germline gives CDR1 SQVTM, CDR2 ANQGSEA. The chain's CDR3 is CSVPLFAQGSSYGYTF. The CDR3 DNA reads TGCAGCGTCCCCCTTTTCGCGCAAGGAAGTAGCTATGGCTACACCTTC.

In this sample, this clonotype turned up many times. The chain employs TRBV20-1 and TRBJ1-5, with D unclear. CDR3 length equals 13 residues. The germline V gene has CDR1 DFQATT and CDR2 SNEGSKA (reference sequence). V was trimmed by 5 bases and J by 10 bases, leaving 18 bases between them. CDR3 DNA: TGCAGTGCTGGCCCGACGGGCCTCCGACCCCAGCATTTT. Its protein is CSAGPTGLRPQHF.

This clonotype showed up many times. This chain connects TRBV10-3 to TRBJ1-3; no clear D. V lost 5 bases, J lost 0 bases, and 14 bases lay in between. This CDR3 region has 16 residues. The germline V gene encodes CDR1 ENHRY and CDR2 SYGVKD. The CDR3 is CAISSAAGSSGNTIYF. CDR3 DNA: TGTGCCATCAGTTCCGCCGCAGGCAGCTCTGGAAACACCATATATTTT.

This clonotype showed up many times. The chain combines TRBV19 with TRBJ2-1; the match to TRBD1 covers 10 bases. From germline, CDR1 is LNHDA and CDR2 SQIVND (reference sequence). The CDR3 consists of 15 residues. The V and J ends lost 4 bases and 0 bases, in that order; junction bases with no gene match: 0. This CDR3 reads CASSRQGASYNEQFF. In DNA form, the CDR3 reads TGTGCCAGTAGTAGACAGGGGGCCTCCTACAATGAGCAGTTCTTC.

In its sample, this clonotype was seen a few times. The chain uses TRBV29-1 and TRBJ2-7; D could derive from TRBD1 or TRBD2 (5 bases each). The CDR3 totals 17 residues. In germline, CDR1 is SQVTM, CDR2 ANQGSEA. V shed 3 bases and J shed 3 bases, with 24 bases lying between them. The CDR3 reads CSVDEGAGRGGSYEQYF. The CDR3 bases are TGCAGCGTTGACGAGGGAGCAGGGCGAGGTGGAAGCTACGAGCAGTACTTC.

A single count supports this clonotype. A read error may explain this, as a much larger clone is one base away. This chain connects TRBV6-5 to TRBJ2-2; D not certain. The length of the CDR3 is 16 residues. Germline loops: CDR1 MNHEY, CDR2 SVGAGI. The CDR3 DNA reads as TGTGCCAGCGGTTACCTAACGGACCCAAGCACCGGGGAGCTGTTTTTT. Protein: CASGYLTDPSTGELFF.

This clonotype was counted ten times or more. V is TRBV28 and J is TRBJ2-1; no clear D. The germline V and J ends were trimmed by 3 bases and 7 bases, with 4 bases remaining between them. This CDR3 contains 11 residues. Germline CDR1 is MDHEN and CDR2 is SYDVKM. Here the CDR3 reads CASSLGNEQFF. CDR3 nucleotide sequence: TGTGCCAGCAGTTTGGGTAATGAGCAGTTCTTC.

This clonotype was picked up many times. V usage is TRBV4-2 and J usage is TRBJ2-2, with D tentatively TRBD2 (5 bases). The CDR3 has 18 amino acids. The germline V gene encodes CDR1 LGHNA and CDR2 YNFKEQ. Deletions cut 3 bases from V and 1 base from J, with 18 bases between. The CDR3 sequence: CASSQSPPGVLNTGELFF. The CDR3 DNA reads TGTGCCAGCAGCCAGAGCCCTCCCGGGGTGCTGAACACCGGGGAGCTGTTTTTT.

This clonotype was counted many times. The chain links TRBV5-1 to TRBJ2-5; D is unclear. From germline, CDR1 is SGHRS and CDR2 YFSETQ. With 0 bases removed from V and 4 bases from J, the gap between germline ends came to 7 bases. The CDR3 runs to 13 residues. CDR3: CASSLGVRETQYF. CDR3 in DNA: TGCGCCAGCAGCTTGGGTGTCAGAGAGACCCAGTACTTC.

This clonotype is deemed medium-sized. The chain employs TRBV20-1 and TRBJ1-1; D might be TRBD1 (5 bases). The CDR3 spans 13 residues. Germline-derived CDR1 and CDR2 are DFQATT and SNEGSKA (reference sequence). The ends were cut back, 5 bases at V and 0 bases at J, with 10 bases in the middle. CDR3 nucleotides: TGCAGTGCTTTGGACACCCTGAACACTGAAGCTTTCTTT. It is translated as CSALDTLNTEAFF.

In its sample, this clonotype was seen many times. This chain joins TRBV9 and TRBJ2-3; possible D gene TRBD2, 7 bases. The CDR3 totals 16 residues. Germline CDR1 and CDR2: SGDLS and YYNGEE. The germline V and J ends were trimmed by 3 bases and 3 bases, with 17 bases remaining between them. The CDR3 is CASSGRGGASTDTQYF. Here the CDR3 DNA reads TGTGCCAGCAGCGGGAGAGGGGGGGCGTCGACAGATACGCAGTATTTT.